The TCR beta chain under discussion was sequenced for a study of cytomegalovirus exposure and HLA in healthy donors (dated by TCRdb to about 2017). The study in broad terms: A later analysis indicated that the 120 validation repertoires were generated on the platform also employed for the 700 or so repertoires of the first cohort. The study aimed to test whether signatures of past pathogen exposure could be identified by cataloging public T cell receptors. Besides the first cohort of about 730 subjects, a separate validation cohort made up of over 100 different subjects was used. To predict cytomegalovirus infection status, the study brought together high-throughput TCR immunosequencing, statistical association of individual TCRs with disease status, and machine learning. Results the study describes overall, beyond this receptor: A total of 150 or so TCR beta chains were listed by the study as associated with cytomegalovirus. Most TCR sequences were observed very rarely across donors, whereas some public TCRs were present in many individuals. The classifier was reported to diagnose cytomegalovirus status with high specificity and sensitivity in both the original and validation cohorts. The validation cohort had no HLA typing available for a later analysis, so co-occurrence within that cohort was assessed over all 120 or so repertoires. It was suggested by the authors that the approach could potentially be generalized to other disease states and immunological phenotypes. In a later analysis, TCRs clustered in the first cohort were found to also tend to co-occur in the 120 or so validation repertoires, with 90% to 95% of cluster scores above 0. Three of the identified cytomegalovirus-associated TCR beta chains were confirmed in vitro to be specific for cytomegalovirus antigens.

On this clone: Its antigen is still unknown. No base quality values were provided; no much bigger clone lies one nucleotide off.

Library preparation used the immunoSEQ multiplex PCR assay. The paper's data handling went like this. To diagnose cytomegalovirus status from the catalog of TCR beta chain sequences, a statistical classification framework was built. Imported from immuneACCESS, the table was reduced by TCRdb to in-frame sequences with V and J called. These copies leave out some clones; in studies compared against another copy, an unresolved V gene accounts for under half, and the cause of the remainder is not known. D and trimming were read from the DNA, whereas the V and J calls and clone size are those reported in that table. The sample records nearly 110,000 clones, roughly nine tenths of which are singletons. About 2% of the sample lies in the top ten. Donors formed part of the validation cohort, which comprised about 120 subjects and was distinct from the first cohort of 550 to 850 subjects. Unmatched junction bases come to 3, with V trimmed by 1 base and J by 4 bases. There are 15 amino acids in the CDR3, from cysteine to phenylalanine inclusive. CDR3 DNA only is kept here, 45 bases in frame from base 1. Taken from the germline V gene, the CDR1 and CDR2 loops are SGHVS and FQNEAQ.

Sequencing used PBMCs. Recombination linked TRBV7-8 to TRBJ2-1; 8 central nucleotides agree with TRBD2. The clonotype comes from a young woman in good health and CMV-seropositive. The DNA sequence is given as TGTGCCAGCAGCTTAGGCGGGGGGAGTTACAATGAGCAGTTCTTC. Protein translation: CASSLGGGSYNEQFF.